A single sample gave rise to the 31 T cell receptor beta chains below, sequenced in a study of ipilimumab plus nivolumab after autologous stem cell transplantation. Sequenced by immunoSEQ multiplex PCR; TCRdb stores in-frame clones only, minus some. The sample contains 20,000 to 25,000 clones, under 75% of which appear only once. Sequenced material: PBMCs, taken in a trial of ipilimumab plus nivolumab as post-transplant consolidation. The receptors come from a male donor with diffuse large B-cell lymphoma.

The chain is built from TRBV2 and TRBJ2-3, with D possibly matching TRBD1 (6 bases). Looked up from germline, CDR1 is SNHLY and CDR2 is FYNNEI. The V and J ends lost 10 bases and 4 bases respectively, with 15 bases between them. This CDR3 has 13 residues. DNA for the CDR3: TGTGCCACTGGACAGTATCTGGCAGATACGCAGTATTTT. It yields the protein CATGQYLADTQYF.

The chain has TRBV28 and TRBJ2-2; 7 bases align to TRBD1. Trimming took 7 bases from V and 4 from J; bases not matched to a gene: 6. From germline, CDR1 is MDHEN and CDR2 SYDVKM. This CDR3 has 14 amino acids. CDR3 nucleotide sequence: TGTGCCAGCATTAGGGACAGAGGCACCGGGGAGCTGTTTTTT. As protein: CASIRDRGTGELFF.

Here the CDR3 DNA reads TGTGCCAGCAGCCCGGACAGGGGAGCTTTCTTT. Amino acids: CASSPDRGAFF. This sequence joins TRBV5-6 and TRBJ1-1; 9 bases agree with TRBD1. CDR3 size: 11 residues. CDR1 is SGHDT, CDR2 YYEEEE, per germline. V shed 4 bases, J shed 10 bases, and the junction held 2 bases outside the gene matches.

V is TRBV11-3 and J is TRBJ1-1; 9 positions match TRBD1. The CDR3 consists of 14 residues. Germline-derived CDR1 and CDR2 are SGHNT and YENEEA. The V segment lost 4 bases and the J segment 1 base; nucleotides outside the gene matches: 1. The CDR3 DNA sequence: TGTGCCAGCAGCTGGGGACAGGGGAACACTGAAGCTTTCTTT. Amino acid sequence: CASSWGQGNTEAFF.

The chain is built from TRBV9 and TRBJ1-2, with 9 positions matching TRBD1. Trimming at V came to 4 bases and at J to 2 bases, leaving 3 bases not matched to a gene. The CDR3 has 14 amino acids. Germline V gives CDR1 SGDLS, CDR2 YYNGEE. CDR3 residues: CASSKGQGNYGYTF. DNA of the CDR3: TGTGCCAGCAGCAAGGGACAGGGAAACTATGGCTACACCTTC.

The chain couples TRBV9 to TRBJ2-5, with D possibly called TRBD1 or TRBD2 (6 bases each). The CDR3 has 16 residues. Trimming stripped 0 bases from V and 5 bases from J, with 17 bases between. Germline CDR1 reads SGDLS; CDR2 reads YYNGEE. Here the CDR3 DNA reads TGTGCCAGCAGCGTAGGTTCTGGGGGGCGCGGGGAGACCCAGTACTTC. It encodes CASSVGSGGRGETQYF.

This sequence joins TRBV11-1 and TRBJ1-4, with unresolved D. The CDR3 length is 16 residues. The V end lost 3 bases, the J end lost 0 bases, and 11 bases lay between the germline ends. Germline V gene data show CDR1 as SGHAT and CDR2 as FQDESV (reference sequence). The CDR3 nucleotides are TGTGCCAGCAGCTTGGGTTATTCAGCAACTAATGAAAAACTGTTTTTT. It codes for CASSLGYSATNEKLFF.

V usage is TRBV6-1 and J usage is TRBJ1-5; 11 nucleotides agree with TRBD1. Germline V lookup: CDR1 MNHNS, CDR2 SASEGT. The J segment lost 7 bases and the V segment lost 8 bases, leaving 10 bases of the junction unmatched. The CDR3 is 15 residues long. CDR3 region: CASLRDRGMGQPQHF. CDR3 coding DNA: TGTGCCAGCCTAAGGGACAGGGGGATGGGGCAGCCCCAGCATTTT.

The chain joins TRBV27 to TRBJ2-5, with a tentative D call TRBD1 (6 bases). V lost 7 bases and J lost 5, with 14 bases in between. Germline V gives CDR1 MNHEY, CDR2 SMNVEV (reference sequence). The CDR3 is 13 residues long. In nucleotides, the CDR3 is TGTGCCAGCACCTGGGGGCAGGGGGAGACCCAGTACTTC. Amino acids: CASTWGQGETQYF.

This sequence joins TRBV5-1 and TRBJ2-1; 11 nucleotides line up with TRBD2. The germline CDR1 and CDR2 sequences are SGHRS and YFSETQ. The CDR3 totals 18 residues. Losses at the gene ends were 4 bases for V and 4 bases for J; bases not matched to a gene: 13. The CDR3 reads CASSARLAGRGVYNEQFF. DNA of the CDR3: TGCGCCAGCAGCGCCAGACTAGCGGGGAGGGGGGTATACAATGAGCAGTTCTTC.

CDR3 in amino acids: CASSGGQVNTEAFF. As DNA, the CDR3 is TGTGCCAGCAGCGGCGGACAGGTAAACACTGAAGCTTTCTTT. The genes are TRBV9 and TRBJ1-1; TRBD1 matches at 7 bases. Losses at the gene ends were 3 bases for V and 2 bases for J; bases not matched to a gene: 4. Germline V gene lookup returns CDR1 SGDLS and CDR2 YYNGEE. The CDR3 is made up of 14 amino acids. Using reference TRBV9 and TRBJ1-1 for the parts outside the CDR3, the full variable domain is DSGVTQTPKHLITATGQRVTLRCSPRSGDLSVYWYQQSLDQGLQFLIQYYNGEERAKGNILERFSAQQFPDLHSELNLSSLELGDSALYFCASSGGQVNTEAFFGQGTRLTVV.

The chain joins TRBV14 to TRBJ2-5; D might be TRBD2 (5 bases). Germline loops: CDR1 SGHDN, CDR2 FVKESK. Trimming left V 0 bases short and J 4 bases short, with 12 bases between. This CDR3 has 15 residues. CDR3 sequence: CASSQDVGNGETQYF. The DNA for the CDR3 is TGTGCCAGCAGCCAAGATGTCGGGAATGGAGAGACCCAGTACTTC.

The V gene is TRBV7-9, the J gene TRBJ1-2; D possibly corresponds to TRBD1 (6 bases). The ends were cut back, 1 base at V and 1 base at J, with 10 bases in the middle. This CDR3 is 15 amino acids long. Germline lookup yields CDR1 SEHNR and CDR2 FQNEAQ (reference sequence). The CDR3 reads CASSLGAGVNYGYTF. The CDR3, as DNA: TGTGCCAGCAGCTTAGGAGCAGGGGTTAACTATGGCTACACCTTC.

This clone was counted only a few times. The chain joins TRBV11-3 to TRBJ1-3, with 7 bases fitting TRBD1. The CDR3 runs to 16 residues. Losses at the gene ends were 4 bases for V and 0 bases for J; bases not matched to a gene: 6. From germline, CDR1 is SGHNT and CDR2 YENEEA. CDR3 sequence (DNA): TGTGCCAGCAGCTCGTTACAGGGGCGCTCTGGAAACACCATATATTTT. It is translated as CASSSLQGRSGNTIYF.

A single count supports this clone. The V call is TRBV27, the J call TRBJ2-6; D is possibly TRBD1 (5 bases). CDR3 size: 16 residues. Trimming shortened V by 7 bases and J by 1 base, and 14 bases separated the two germline ends. CDR1 is MNHEY and CDR2 is SMNVEV in the germline V gene (reference sequence). The DNA for the CDR3 is TGTGCCAGCAATTTTCGAAGGACATCTGGGGCCAACGTCCTGACTTTC. Its translation: CASNFRRTSGANVLTF.

The table lists this clone with a count of one. The gene calls are TRBV11-2 and TRBJ2-3; 9 nucleotides match TRBD2. After removal of 5 bases from V and 6 bases from J, the junction contained 9 bases not matched to a gene. CDR3 length: 15 amino acids. Per germline, CDR1 SGHAT and CDR2 FQNNGV. The CDR3 reads CASSPRRGGEDTQYF. CDR3 nucleotides: TGTGCCAGCAGCCCTAGGCGGGGGGGGGAGGATACGCAGTATTTT.

The V call is TRBV5-1, the J call TRBJ2-1; D is unclear. Germline CDR1 SGHRS, CDR2 YFSETQ. The V and J ends lost 4 bases and 9 bases respectively, with 17 bases between them. This CDR3 spans 14 amino acids. Here the CDR3 reads CASSQTPLLGEQFF. For the CDR3, the DNA is TGCGCCAGCAGCCAAACTCCTCTACTTGGTGAGCAGTTCTTC.

V usage is TRBV5-5 and J usage is TRBJ2-6; D gene unclear. Deletions cut 4 bases from V and 4 bases from J, with 9 bases between. This CDR3 is 14 amino acids long. CDR1 is SGHKS, CDR2 YYEKEE, per germline (reference sequence). Here the CDR3 reads CASSPLVGANVLTF. The CDR3 coding sequence is TGTGCCAGCAGCCCTCTGGTGGGGGCCAACGTCCTGACTTTC. Full variable domain (rest looked up from reference TRBV5-5 and TRBJ2-6): DAGVTQSPTHLIKTRGQQVTLRCSPISGHKSVSWYQQVLGQGPQFIFQYYEKEERGRGNFPDRFSARQFPNYSSELNVNALLLGDSALYLCASSPLVGANVLTFGAGSRLTVL.

As DNA, the CDR3 is TGTGCCAGCAGCCAAGGGCGGGACTGGGTTGCAGAGACCCAGTACTTC. It encodes CASSQGRDWVAETQYF. The V gene is TRBV14, the J gene TRBJ2-5; D perhaps matches TRBD2 (6 bases). CDR1 and CDR2 from the germline V gene are SGHDN and FVKESK. This CDR3 region has 16 residues. The V end was cut by 1 base, the J end by 4 bases, with 16 bases between.

This sequence joins TRBV15 and TRBJ2-5, with TRBD1 matching over 7 bases. Trimming removed 1 base from V and 0 bases from J; junction bases left unmatched: 5. Germline CDR1 and CDR2: LNHNV and YYDKDF (reference sequence). There are 16 residues in the CDR3. CDR3 protein: CATSRALTGYQETQYF. The CDR3 DNA follows: TGTGCCACCAGCAGAGCCCTGACAGGGTACCAAGAGACCCAGTACTTC.

The chain couples TRBV5-4 to TRBJ1-2, with 8 bases identical to TRBD1. The germline gives CDR1 SGHNT, CDR2 YYREEE (reference sequence). V shed 4 bases, J shed 7 bases, and the junction held 6 bases outside the gene matches. The length of the CDR3 is 13 residues. The chain's CDR3 is CASSVYQGAGYTF. The CDR3 DNA reads TGTGCCAGCAGCGTATACCAGGGGGCTGGCTACACCTTC. Full variable domain (rest looked up from reference TRBV5-4 and TRBJ1-2): ETGVTQSPTHLIKTRGQQVTLRCSSQSGHNTVSWYQQALGQGPQFIFQYYREEENGRGNFPPRFSGLQFPNYSSELNVNALELDDSALYLCASSVYQGAGYTFGSGTRLTVV.

V usage is TRBV4-2 and J usage is TRBJ2-3; TRBD2 matches at 10 bases. There are 17 residues in the CDR3. V lost 2 bases to trimming and J lost 6 bases; unmatched junction nucleotides: 11. Germline V gene data show CDR1 as LGHNA and CDR2 as YNFKEQ. CDR3 sequence: CASSQLKRGGARDTQYF. CDR3 sequence (DNA): TGTGCCAGCAGCCAATTGAAGCGGGGGGGCGCACGGGATACGCAGTATTTT.

The chain employs TRBV10-2 and TRBJ1-1; a possible D gene is TRBD1 (5 bases). Germline V lookup: CDR1 WSHSY, CDR2 SAAADI. Trimming took 9 bases from V and 3 from J, leaving 17 bases between them. This CDR3 is 14 amino acids long. The CDR3 DNA sequence: TGCGCCAGTCGTCTGGGGCGATTGGACACTGAAGCTTTCTTT. It specifies CASRLGRLDTEAFF.

The sample holds one count of this clone. This chain connects TRBV30 to TRBJ1-6; 9 nucleotides agree with TRBD1. The junction had 4 bases not matched to a gene; V was cut back by 2 bases and J by 8 bases. This CDR3 comprises 14 residues. CDR1 is GTSNPN, CDR2 SVGIG, per germline (reference sequence). Here the CDR3 reads CAWSPGQGYSPLHF. The CDR3 DNA reads as TGTGCCTGGAGTCCGGGACAGGGATATTCACCCCTCCACTTT.

This chain joins TRBV18 and TRBJ1-2; no definite D call. Germline CDR1 reads KGHSH; CDR2 reads LQKENI. This CDR3 has 11 amino acids. Trimming left V 4 bases short and J 8 bases short, with 8 bases between. CDR3 bases: TGTGCCAGCTCACGGGAGCGGGGCTACACCTTC. The encoded protein is CASSRERGYTF.

This chain links TRBV7-3 with TRBJ2-3; D gene uncertain. The CDR3 is 12 amino acids. Per the germline V gene, CDR1 is SGHTA and CDR2 is FQGTGA. Trimming took off 2 bases at V and 6 bases at J, with 6 bases between the two ends. The CDR3 loop reads CASSLEADTQYF. CDR3 DNA: TGTGCCAGCAGCTTAGAAGCCGATACGCAGTATTTT.

This chain joins TRBV7-2 and TRBJ1-3; D gene ambiguous. V lost 0 bases and J lost 3, with 9 bases in between. CDR1 is SGHTA and CDR2 is FQGNSA in the germline V gene. The CDR3 totals 15 residues. The CDR3 nucleotides read TGTGCCAGCAGCTTAGCAGGGTTTGGTGGAAACACCATATATTTT. It yields the protein CASSLAGFGGNTIYF.

V is TRBV5-1 and J is TRBJ2-5, with D possibly TRBD2 on 6 matching bases. V was cut by 4 bases and J by 2 bases, with 21 bases left in between. CDR1 and CDR2 from the germline V gene are SGHRS and YFSETQ. CDR3 length: 17 amino acids. The CDR3 nucleotides are TGCGCCAGCAGCCCCGAAGTTAGTGTTGGAGGGCAAGAGACCCAGTACTTC. This gives the protein CASSPEVSVGGQETQYF.

This clone appeared a few times. A much larger clone lies one base from this, so it may be a read error. This specimen includes other DNA sequences encoding the same CDR3. V and J are TRBV30 and TRBJ1-6; D possibly corresponds to TRBD1 (6 bases). From germline, CDR1 is GTSNPN and CDR2 SVGIG (reference sequence). The CDR3 covers 12 residues. Trimming removed 3 bases at V and 14 bases at J, with 14 bases between. CDR3 nucleotides: TGTGCCTGGAGGGGGGGGGCCGGGGCCCTCCACTTT. Translating gives CAWRGGAGALHF.

The chain uses TRBV6-1 and TRBJ1-1; no reliable D call. V lost 2 bases to trimming and J lost 1 base, with 5 bases between them. The CDR3 is 13 residues long. Germline lookup yields CDR1 MNHNS and CDR2 SASEGT. The CDR3 protein is CASSEIQNTEAFF. CDR3 coding DNA: TGTGCCAGCAGTGAAATCCAGAACACTGAAGCTTTCTTT.

The chain carries TRBV9 and TRBJ1-4; the D is unclear. Germline assignment: CDR1 SGDLS and CDR2 YYNGEE. The ends were cut back, 0 bases at V and 0 bases at J, with 12 bases in the middle. The CDR3 loop spans 17 amino acids. The CDR3 sequence: CASSVEVDPTTNEKLFF. CDR3 sequence (DNA): TGTGCCAGCAGCGTAGAAGTGGACCCAACAACTAATGAAAAACTGTTTTTT.